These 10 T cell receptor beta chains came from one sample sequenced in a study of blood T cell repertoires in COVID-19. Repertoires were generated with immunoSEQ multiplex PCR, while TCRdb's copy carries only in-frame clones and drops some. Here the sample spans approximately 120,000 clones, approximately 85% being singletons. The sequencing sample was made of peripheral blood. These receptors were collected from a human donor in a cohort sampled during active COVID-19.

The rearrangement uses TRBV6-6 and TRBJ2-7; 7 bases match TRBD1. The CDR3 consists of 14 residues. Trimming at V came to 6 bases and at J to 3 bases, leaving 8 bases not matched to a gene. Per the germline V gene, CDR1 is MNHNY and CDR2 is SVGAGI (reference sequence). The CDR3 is CASRATGMIYEQYF. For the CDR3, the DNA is TGTGCCAGCAGGGCGACAGGGATGATCTACGAGCAGTACTTC.

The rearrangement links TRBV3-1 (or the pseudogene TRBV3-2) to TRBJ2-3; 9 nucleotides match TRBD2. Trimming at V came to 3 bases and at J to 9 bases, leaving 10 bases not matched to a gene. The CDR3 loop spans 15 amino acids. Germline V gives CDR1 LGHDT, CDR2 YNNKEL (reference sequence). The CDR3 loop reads CASSHWGSGSVTQYF. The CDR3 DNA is TGTGCCAGCAGCCATTGGGGTAGCGGGAGTGTAACGCAGTATTTT.

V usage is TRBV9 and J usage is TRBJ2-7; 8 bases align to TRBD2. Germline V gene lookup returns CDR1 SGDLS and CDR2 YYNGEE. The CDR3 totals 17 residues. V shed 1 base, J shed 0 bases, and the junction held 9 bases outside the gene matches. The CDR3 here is CASSVSRDGRDSYEQYF. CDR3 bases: TGTGCCAGCAGCGTAAGTCGGGACGGGAGGGACTCCTACGAGCAGTACTTC.

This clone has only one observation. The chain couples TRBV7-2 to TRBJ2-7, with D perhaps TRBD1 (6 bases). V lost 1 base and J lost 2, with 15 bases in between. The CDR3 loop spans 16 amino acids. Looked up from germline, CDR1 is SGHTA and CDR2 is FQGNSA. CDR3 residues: CASSLGPGAGAYEQYF. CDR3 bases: TGTGCCAGCAGCTTAGGCCCGGGCGCAGGGGCCTACGAGCAGTACTTC.

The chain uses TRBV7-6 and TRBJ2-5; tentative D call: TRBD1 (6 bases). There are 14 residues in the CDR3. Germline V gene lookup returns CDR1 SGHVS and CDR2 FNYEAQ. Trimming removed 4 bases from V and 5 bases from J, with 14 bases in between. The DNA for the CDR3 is TGTGCCAGCAGCTCCGGACAGTTACGGGAGACCCAGTACTTC. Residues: CASSSGQLRETQYF. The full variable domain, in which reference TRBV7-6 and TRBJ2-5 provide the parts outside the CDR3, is GAGVSQSPRYKVTKRGQDVALRCDPISGHVSLYWYRQALGQGPEFLTYFNYEAQQDKSGLPNDRFSAERPEGSISTLTIQRTEQRDSAMYRCASSSGQLRETQYFGPGTRLLVL.

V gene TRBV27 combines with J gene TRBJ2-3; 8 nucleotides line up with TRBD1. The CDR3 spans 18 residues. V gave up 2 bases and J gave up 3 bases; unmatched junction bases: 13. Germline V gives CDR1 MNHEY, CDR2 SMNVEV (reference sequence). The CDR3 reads CASSLEGPGGWMTDTQYF. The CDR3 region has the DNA TGTGCCAGCAGTTTAGAGGGCCCAGGGGGCTGGATGACAGATACGCAGTATTTT.

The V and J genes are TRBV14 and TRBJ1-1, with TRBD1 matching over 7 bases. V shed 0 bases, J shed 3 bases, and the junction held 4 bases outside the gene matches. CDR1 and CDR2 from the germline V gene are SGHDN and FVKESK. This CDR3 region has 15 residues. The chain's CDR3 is CASSQEEGADTEAFF. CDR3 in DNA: TGTGCCAGCAGCCAAGAAGAGGGGGCGGACACTGAAGCTTTCTTT.

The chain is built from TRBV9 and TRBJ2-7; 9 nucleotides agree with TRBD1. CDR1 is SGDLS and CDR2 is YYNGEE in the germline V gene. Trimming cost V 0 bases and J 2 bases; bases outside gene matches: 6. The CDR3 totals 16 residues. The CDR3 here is CASSVEYDRGAYEQYF. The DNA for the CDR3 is TGTGCCAGCAGCGTAGAGTATGACAGGGGGGCCTACGAGCAGTACTTC.

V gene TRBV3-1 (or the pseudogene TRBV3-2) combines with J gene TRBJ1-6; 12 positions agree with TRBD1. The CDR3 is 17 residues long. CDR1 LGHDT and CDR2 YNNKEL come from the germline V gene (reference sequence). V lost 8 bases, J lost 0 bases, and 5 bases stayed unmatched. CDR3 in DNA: TGTGCCAGCCGGGACAGGGGGCCTAGCTCCTATAATTCACCCCTCCACTTT. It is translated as CASRDRGPSSYNSPLHF.

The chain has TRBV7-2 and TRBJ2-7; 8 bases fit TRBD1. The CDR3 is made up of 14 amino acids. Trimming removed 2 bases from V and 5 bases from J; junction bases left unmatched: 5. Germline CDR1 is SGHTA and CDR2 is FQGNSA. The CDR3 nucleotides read TGTGCCAGCAGCTTAAGGCAGGGGGCCCACGAGCAGTACTTC. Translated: CASSLRQGAHEQYF. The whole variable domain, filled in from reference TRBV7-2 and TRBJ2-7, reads GAGVSQSPSNKVTEKGKDVELRCDPISGHTALYWYRQSLGQGLEFLIYFQGNSAPDKSGLPSDRFSAERTGGSVSTLTIQRTQQEDSAVYLCASSLRQGAHEQYFGPGTRLTVT.